These 14 T cell receptor beta chains were all obtained from the same sample, sequenced in a study of blood T cell repertoires in COVID-19. The repertoire was sequenced with immunoSEQ multiplex PCR; TCRdb's copy has only in-frame clones and lacks some. The sample contains 40,000 to 55,000 clones, about 72% of which appear only once. The source material was PBMCs or T cells enriched from blood (not recorded which). These receptors all come from a woman aged 45-59 years with acute COVID-19.

The chain joins TRBV7-9 to TRBJ2-1, with 8 bases matching TRBD1. Germline V CDR1 and CDR2: SEHNR, FQNEAQ (reference sequence). The J segment lost 3 bases and the V segment lost 9 bases, leaving 7 bases of the junction unmatched. This CDR3 region has 14 residues. The CDR3 protein is CASLQGGSYNEQFF. CDR3 DNA: TGTGCCAGTTTACAGGGGGGCAGCTACAATGAGCAGTTCTTC.

The CDR3: CASSSPPEGRNYGYTF. DNA of the CDR3: TGTGCCAGCAGTTCCCCCCCCGAAGGGAGAAACTATGGCTACACCTTC. This chain uses TRBV6-6 with TRBJ1-2; no clear D. The CDR3 extends over 16 amino acids. The germline V and J ends were trimmed by 4 bases and 2 bases, with 17 bases remaining between them. The germline V gene encodes CDR1 MNHNY and CDR2 SVGAGI (reference sequence).

The J gene is TRBJ2-3, the V gene TRBV18, with 11 bases aligning to TRBD1. With 4 bases clipped from V and 0 bases from J, the junction kept 3 bases outside the gene matches. The CDR3 sequence is 16 residues long. Per the germline V gene, CDR1 is KGHSH and CDR2 is LQKENI. This CDR3 is CASSRTGGYSTDTQYF. For the CDR3, the DNA is TGTGCCAGCTCACGGACAGGGGGCTATAGCACAGATACGCAGTATTTT.

J is TRBJ2-1 and V is TRBV11-3, with 8 bases fitting TRBD2. The germline V gene has CDR1 SGHNT and CDR2 YENEEA. The CDR3 spans 15 residues. The J segment lost 4 bases and the V segment lost 5 bases, leaving 7 bases of the junction unmatched. The CDR3 reads CASSISGGTYNEQFF. The DNA for the CDR3 is TGTGCCAGCAGCATAAGCGGGGGCACTTACAATGAGCAGTTCTTC. The full variable domain, rest sourced from reference TRBV11-3 and TRBJ2-1, is EAGVVQSPRYKIIEKKQPVAFWCNPISGHNTLYWYLQNLGQGPELLIRYENEEAVDDSQLPKDRFSAERLKGVDSTLKIQPAELGDSAVYLCASSISGGTYNEQFFGPGTRLTVL.

This clone was counted a few times. The J gene is TRBJ2-1, the V gene TRBV11-3; 11 bases match TRBD2. Germline CDR1 is SGHNT and CDR2 is YENEEA. The CDR3 is made up of 15 amino acids. J gave up 6 bases and V 3 bases, and 4 bases lay outside the gene matches. CDR3 region: CASSFGLAGGNEQFF. As DNA, the CDR3 is TGTGCCAGCAGCTTCGGGCTAGCGGGGGGCAATGAGCAGTTCTTC.

This clone was counted once. This sequence joins TRBV21-1 and TRBJ2-7; no check of the table's D call, TRBD1, against the DNA was made. TRBV21-1 is a known pseudogene. CDR3 length: 14 amino acids. The CDR3 sequence: CASSKDPRGYEQYF. CDR3 DNA: TGTGCCAGCAGCAAAGACCCCAGGGGATACGAGCAGTACTTC.

This chain joins TRBV7-2 and TRBJ2-7; TRBD1 matches 7 bases. The CDR3 length is 13 residues. V was pared by 5 bases and J by 3 bases, with 4 bases of the junction left unmatched. Germline CDR1 reads SGHTA; CDR2 reads FQGNSA. Here the CDR3 reads CASSGPGGYEQYF. In nucleotides, the CDR3 is TGTGCCAGCAGCGGCCCAGGGGGCTACGAGCAGTACTTC.

The rearrangement links TRBV12-5 to TRBJ1-3; D ambiguous. V shed 0 bases and J shed 4 bases, with 16 bases lying between them. CDR1 LGHNT and CDR2 FRNRAP come from the germline V gene. The CDR3 length is 17 residues. In DNA, the CDR3 is TGTGCTAGTGGTTTGGTACCTCTAGGTATCTCCGGAAACACCATATATTTT. Its translation: CASGLVPLGISGNTIYF.

This chain joins TRBV30 and TRBJ1-1; D uncertain. CDR3 length equals 13 residues. Trimming cost V 2 bases and J 2 bases, with 9 bases left between them. Germline V CDR1 and CDR2: GTSNPN, SVGIG (reference sequence). CDR3: CAWSQMANTEAFF. CDR3 nucleotide sequence: TGTGCCTGGAGTCAAATGGCCAACACTGAAGCTTTCTTT.

This clone appeared a single time. This chain joins TRBV7-8 and TRBJ1-2; D is possibly TRBD1 (5 bases). This CDR3 is built from 14 residues. Per germline, CDR1 SGHVS and CDR2 FQNEAQ. Trimming stripped 5 bases from V and 4 bases from J, with 14 bases between. CDR3 protein: CASSPPQELYGYTF. CDR3 sequence (DNA): TGTGCCAGCAGCCCTCCACAGGAACTCTATGGCTACACCTTC.

The CDR3 sequence: CASSIARGLMNTEAFF. CDR3 nucleotides: TGTGCCAGTAGTATAGCCCGGGGACTGATGAACACTGAAGCTTTCTTT. The V call is TRBV19, the J call TRBJ1-1; possibly TRBD1 for D (5 bases). This CDR3 contains 16 residues. V lost 1 base and J 0 bases, leaving 12 bases between the germline ends. In germline, CDR1 is LNHDA, CDR2 SQIVND (reference sequence).

The V call is TRBV19, the J call TRBJ2-5, with D hard to call. Trimming shortened V by 3 bases and J by 5 bases, and 7 bases separated the two germline ends. The germline gives CDR1 LNHDA, CDR2 SQIVND (reference sequence). The CDR3 covers 12 residues. The CDR3 here is CASSMGRETQYF. The CDR3 region has the DNA TGTGCCAGTAGTATGGGCCGCGAGACCCAGTACTTC.

This rearrangement joins TRBV6-1 to TRBJ2-7; no clear D. Germline assignment: CDR1 MNHNS and CDR2 SASEGT. Trimming cost V 3 bases and J 2 bases, with 14 bases left between them. CDR3 length equals 15 residues. The CDR3 DNA follows: TGTGCCAGCAGTGATAGTACCCGAATCCCCTACGAGCAGTACTTC. Translation gives CASSDSTRIPYEQYF.

This chain links TRBV5-1 with TRBJ2-3; 9 positions agree with TRBD1. The germline V gene encodes CDR1 SGHRS and CDR2 YFSETQ. Trimming cost V 2 bases and J 5 bases; bases outside gene matches: 6. CDR3 length equals 15 residues. CDR3 in amino acids: CASSFEGTGRDTQYF. CDR3 in DNA: TGCGCCAGCAGCTTTGAGGGGACAGGGAGAGATACGCAGTATTTT.